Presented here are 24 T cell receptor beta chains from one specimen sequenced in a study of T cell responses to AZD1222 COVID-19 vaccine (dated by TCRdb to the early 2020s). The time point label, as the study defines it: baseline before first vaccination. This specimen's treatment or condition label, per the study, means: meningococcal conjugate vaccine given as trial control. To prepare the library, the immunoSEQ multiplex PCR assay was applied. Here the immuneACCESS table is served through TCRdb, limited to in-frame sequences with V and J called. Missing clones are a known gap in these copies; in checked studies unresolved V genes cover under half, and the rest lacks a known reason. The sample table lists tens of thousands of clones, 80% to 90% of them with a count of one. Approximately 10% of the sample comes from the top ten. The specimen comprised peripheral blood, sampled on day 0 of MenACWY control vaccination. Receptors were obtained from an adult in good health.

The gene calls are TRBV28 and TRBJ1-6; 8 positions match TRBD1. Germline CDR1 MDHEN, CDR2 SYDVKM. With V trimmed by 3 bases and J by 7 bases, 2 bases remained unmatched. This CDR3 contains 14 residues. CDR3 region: CASSLGQENSPLHF. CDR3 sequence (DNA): TGTGCCAGCAGTTTGGGACAGGAGAATTCACCCCTCCACTTT.

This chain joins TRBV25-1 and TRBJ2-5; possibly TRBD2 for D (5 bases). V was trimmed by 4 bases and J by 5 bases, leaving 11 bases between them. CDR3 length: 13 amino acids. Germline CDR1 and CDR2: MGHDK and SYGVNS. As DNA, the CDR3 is TGTGCCAGCAGTGGTCGGGGTTCGGAGACCCAGTACTTC. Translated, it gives CASSGRGSETQYF.

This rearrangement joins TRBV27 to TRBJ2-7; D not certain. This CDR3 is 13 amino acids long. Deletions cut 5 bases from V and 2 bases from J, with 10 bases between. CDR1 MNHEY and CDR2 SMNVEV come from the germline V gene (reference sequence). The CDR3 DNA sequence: TGTGCCAGCAGTAAGACCGGGCCCTACGAGCAGTACTTC. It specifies CASSKTGPYEQYF.

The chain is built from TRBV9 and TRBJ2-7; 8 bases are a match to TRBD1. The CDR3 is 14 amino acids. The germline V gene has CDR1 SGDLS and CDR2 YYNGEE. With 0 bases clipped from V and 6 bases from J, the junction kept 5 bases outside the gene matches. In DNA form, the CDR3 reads TGTGCCAGCAGCGTAGCTGGACAGGGTGTCGAGCAGTACTTC. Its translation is CASSVAGQGVEQYF.

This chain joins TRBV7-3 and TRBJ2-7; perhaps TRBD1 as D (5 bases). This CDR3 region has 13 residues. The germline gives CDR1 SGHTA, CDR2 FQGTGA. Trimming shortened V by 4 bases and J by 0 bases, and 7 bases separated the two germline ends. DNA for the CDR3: TGTGCCAGCAGCTACAGGCCCTCCTACGAGCAGTACTTC. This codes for CASSYRPSYEQYF. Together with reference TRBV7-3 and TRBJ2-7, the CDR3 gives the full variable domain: GAGVSQTPSNKVTEKGKYVELRCDPISGHTALYWYRQSLGQGPEFLIYFQGTGAADDSGLPNDRFFAVRPEGSVSTLKIQRTERGDSAVYLCASSYRPSYEQYFGPGTRLTVT.

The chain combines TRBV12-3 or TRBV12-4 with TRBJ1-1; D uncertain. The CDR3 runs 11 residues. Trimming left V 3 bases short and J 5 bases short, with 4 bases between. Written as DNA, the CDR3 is TGTGCCAGCAGTTTTGAGACTGAAGCTTTCTTT. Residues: CASSFETEAFF.

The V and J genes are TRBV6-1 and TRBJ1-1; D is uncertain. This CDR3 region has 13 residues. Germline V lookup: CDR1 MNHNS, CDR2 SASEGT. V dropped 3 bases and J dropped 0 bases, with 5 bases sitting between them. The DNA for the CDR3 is TGTGCCAGCAGTGACAGGATGAACACTGAAGCTTTCTTT. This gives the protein CASSDRMNTEAFF.

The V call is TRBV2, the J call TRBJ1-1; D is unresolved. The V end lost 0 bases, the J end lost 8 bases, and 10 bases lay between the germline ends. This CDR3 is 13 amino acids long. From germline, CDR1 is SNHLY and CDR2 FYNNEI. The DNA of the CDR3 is TGTGCCAGCAGTGAAGCGCTTAGGACGGAAGCTTTCTTT. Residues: CASSEALRTEAFF. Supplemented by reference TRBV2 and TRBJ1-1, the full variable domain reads EPEVTQTPSHQVTQMGQEVILRCVPISNHLYFYWYRQILGQKVEFLVSFYNNEISEKSEIFDDQFSVERPDGSNFTLKIRSTKLEDSAMYFCASSEALRTEAFFGQGTRLTVV.

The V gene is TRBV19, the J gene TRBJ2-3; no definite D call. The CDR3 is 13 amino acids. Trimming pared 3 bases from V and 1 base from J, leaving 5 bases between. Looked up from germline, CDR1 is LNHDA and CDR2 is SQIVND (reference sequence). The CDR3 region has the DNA TGTGCCAGTAGTATGTCGCGCACAGATACGCAGTATTTT. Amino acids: CASSMSRTDTQYF. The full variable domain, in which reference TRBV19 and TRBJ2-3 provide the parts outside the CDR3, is DGGITQSPKYLFRKEGQNVTLSCEQNLNHDAMYWYRQDPGQGLRLIYYSQIVNDFQKGDIAEGYSVSREKKESFPLTVTSAQKNPTAFYLCASSMSRTDTQYFGPGTRLTVL.

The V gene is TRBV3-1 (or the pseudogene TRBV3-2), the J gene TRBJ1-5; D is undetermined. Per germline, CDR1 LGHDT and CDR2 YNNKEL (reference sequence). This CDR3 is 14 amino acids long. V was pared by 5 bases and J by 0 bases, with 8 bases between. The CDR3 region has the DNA TGTGCCAGCAGCTACGACACTAGCAATCAGCCCCAGCATTTT. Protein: CASSYDTSNQPQHF.

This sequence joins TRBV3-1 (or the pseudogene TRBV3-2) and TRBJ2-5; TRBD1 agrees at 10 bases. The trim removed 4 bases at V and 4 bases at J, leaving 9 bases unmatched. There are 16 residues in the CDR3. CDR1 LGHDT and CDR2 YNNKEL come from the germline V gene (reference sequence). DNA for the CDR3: TGTGCCAGCAGCCCCAGGCGTCGGGACAGGGGAGAGACCCAGTACTTC. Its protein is CASSPRRRDRGETQYF.

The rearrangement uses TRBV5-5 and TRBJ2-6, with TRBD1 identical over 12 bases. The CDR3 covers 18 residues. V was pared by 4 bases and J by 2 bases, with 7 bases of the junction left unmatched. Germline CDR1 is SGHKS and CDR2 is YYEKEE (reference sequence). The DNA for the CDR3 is TGTGCCAGCAGCGAAGGGACAGGGGGCGCGCCTGGGGCCAACGTCCTGACTTTC. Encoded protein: CASSEGTGGAPGANVLTF.

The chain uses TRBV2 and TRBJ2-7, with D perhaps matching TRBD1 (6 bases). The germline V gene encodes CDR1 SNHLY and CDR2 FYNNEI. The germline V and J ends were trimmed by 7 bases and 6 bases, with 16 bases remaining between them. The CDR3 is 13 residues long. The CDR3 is CASTDRTEGEQYF. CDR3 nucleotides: TGTGCCAGCACCGACAGGACCGAGGGCGAGCAGTACTTC.

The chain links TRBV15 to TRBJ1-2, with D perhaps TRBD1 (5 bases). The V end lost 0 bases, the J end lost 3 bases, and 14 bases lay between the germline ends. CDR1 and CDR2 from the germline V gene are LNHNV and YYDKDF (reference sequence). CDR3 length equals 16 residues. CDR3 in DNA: TGTGCCACCAGCAGAGATGGGGGACGGACGGACTATGGCTACACCTTC. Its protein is CATSRDGGRTDYGYTF.

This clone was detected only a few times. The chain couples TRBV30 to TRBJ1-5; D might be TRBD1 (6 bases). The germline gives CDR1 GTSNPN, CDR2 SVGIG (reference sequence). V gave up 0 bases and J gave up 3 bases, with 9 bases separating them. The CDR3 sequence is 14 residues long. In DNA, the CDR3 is TGTGCCTGGAGTGTCACAGGGTTCAATCAGCCCCAGCATTTT. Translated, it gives CAWSVTGFNQPQHF. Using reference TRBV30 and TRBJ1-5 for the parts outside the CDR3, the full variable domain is SQTIHQWPATLVQPVGSPLSLECTVEGTSNPNLYWYRQAAGRGLQLLFYSVGIGQISSEVPQNLSASRPQDRQFILSSKKLLLSDSGFYLCAWSVTGFNQPQHFGDGTRLSIL.

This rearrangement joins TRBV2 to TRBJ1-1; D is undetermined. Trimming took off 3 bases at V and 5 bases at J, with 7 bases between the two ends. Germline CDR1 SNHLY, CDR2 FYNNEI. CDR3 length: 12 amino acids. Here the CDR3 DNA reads TGTGCCAGCAGTGATGGGCGGACTGAAGCTTTCTTT. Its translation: CASSDGRTEAFF.

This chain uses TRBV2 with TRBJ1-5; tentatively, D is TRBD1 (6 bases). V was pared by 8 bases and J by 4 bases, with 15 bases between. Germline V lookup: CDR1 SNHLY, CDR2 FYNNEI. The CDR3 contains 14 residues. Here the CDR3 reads CASFSGTLNQPQHF. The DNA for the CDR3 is TGTGCCAGCTTCTCCGGGACACTTAATCAGCCCCAGCATTTT.

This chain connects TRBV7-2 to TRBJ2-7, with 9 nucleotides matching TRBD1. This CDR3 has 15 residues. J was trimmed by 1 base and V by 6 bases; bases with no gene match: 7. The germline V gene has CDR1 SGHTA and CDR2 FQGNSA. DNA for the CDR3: TGTGCCAGCAGTCCACAGGGGGCTGGGTCCTACGAGCAGTACTTC. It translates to CASSPQGAGSYEQYF.

CDR3 sequence: CASSEQGAQPQHF. Here the CDR3 DNA reads TGTGCCAGCAGTGAACAGGGGGCTCAGCCCCAGCATTTT. The rearrangement joins TRBV6-1 to TRBJ1-5; 8 nucleotides align to TRBD1. Trimming cost V 2 bases and J 6 bases; bases outside gene matches: 0. CDR1 is MNHNS, CDR2 SASEGT, per germline. This CDR3 spans 13 amino acids.

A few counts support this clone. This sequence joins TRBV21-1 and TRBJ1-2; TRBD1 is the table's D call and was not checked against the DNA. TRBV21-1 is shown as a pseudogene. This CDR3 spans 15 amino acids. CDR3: CASSARGQVNYGYTF. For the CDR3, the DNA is TGTGCCAGCAGCGCCCGGGGACAGGTTAACTATGGCTACACCTTC.

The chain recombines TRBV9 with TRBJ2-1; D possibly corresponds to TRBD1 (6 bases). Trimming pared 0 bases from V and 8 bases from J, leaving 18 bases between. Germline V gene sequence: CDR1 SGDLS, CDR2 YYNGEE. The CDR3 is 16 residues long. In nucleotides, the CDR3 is TGTGCCAGCAGCGTAGCTTGGACAGCGTTTTTGGATGAGCAGTTCTTC. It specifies CASSVAWTAFLDEQFF.

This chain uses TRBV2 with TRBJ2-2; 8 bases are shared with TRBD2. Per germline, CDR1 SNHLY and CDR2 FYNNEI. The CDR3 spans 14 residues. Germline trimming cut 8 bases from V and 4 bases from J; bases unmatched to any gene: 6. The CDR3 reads CASRSLAATGELFF. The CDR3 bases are TGTGCCAGCCGGTCACTAGCGGCCACCGGGGAGCTGTTTTTT. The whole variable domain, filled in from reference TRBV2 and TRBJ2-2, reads EPEVTQTPSHQVTQMGQEVILRCVPISNHLYFYWYRQILGQKVEFLVSFYNNEISEKSEIFDDQFSVERPDGSNFTLKIRSTKLEDSAMYFCASRSLAATGELFFGEGSRLTVL.

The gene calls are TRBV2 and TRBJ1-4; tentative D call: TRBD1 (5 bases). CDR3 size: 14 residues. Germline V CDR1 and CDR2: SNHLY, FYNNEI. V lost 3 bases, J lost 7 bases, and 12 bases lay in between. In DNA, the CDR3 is TGTGCCAGCAGTGACAGGTCGCAGGGTGAAAAACTGTTTTTT. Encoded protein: CASSDRSQGEKLFF.

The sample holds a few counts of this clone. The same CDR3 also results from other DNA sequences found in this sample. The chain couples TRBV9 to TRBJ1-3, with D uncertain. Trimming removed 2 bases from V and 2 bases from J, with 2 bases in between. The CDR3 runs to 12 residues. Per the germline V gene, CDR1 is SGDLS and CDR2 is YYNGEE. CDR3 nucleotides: TGTGCCAGCAGCGTCGCTGGAAACACCATATATTTT. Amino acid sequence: CASSVAGNTIYF.